Reported below is one T cell receptor (beta chain). The germline V gene encodes CDR1 MNHEY and CDR2 SVGAGI. V lost 6 bases and J lost 10; bases outside the gene matches: 7. This CDR3 contains 14 residues. The PCR made use of 60 Vbeta and 13 Jbeta primers. Generated by immunoSEQ multiplex PCR, the TCRdb table keeps only in-frame clones and is missing some. The profile shows around 210,000 clones, approximately 81% of them singletons. The sample comes from a study of cytomegalovirus exposure and HLA in healthy donors. The source is a girl aged 2-9 years in good health and CMV-seronegative. This rearrangement joins TRBV6-5 to TRBJ2-1, with 12 bases lining up with TRBD2. Sequenced input: PBMCs. This CDR3 is CASRRLAGEEEQFF. The CDR3 DNA reads TGTGCCAGCAGGCGACTAGCGGGGGAGGAGGAGCAGTTCTTC.